Following are 29 T cell receptor beta chains from one sample sequenced in a study of T cells in Graves' hyperthyroidism and ophthalmopathy. Authors of the study amplified TCR beta CDR3 regions from RNA transcripts. The primer set for the first-round RT-PCR of the TCR CDR3 was HTBI. One entry per CDR3 protein results from TCRdb running MiXCR on the multiplex PCR reads. The table lists around 440,000 distinct CDR3 sequences, approximately 14% of them singletons, with about 14% in the top ten. The sample comprised blood. The source is a woman in her late teens or twenties with Graves' hyperthyroidism.

This clonotype has at least ten counts. The chain joins TRBV18 to TRBJ1-5, with D perhaps matching TRBD1 (6 bases). The CDR3 totals 14 residues. V was cut by 4 bases and J by 0 bases, with 7 bases left in between. Germline CDR1 reads KGHSH; CDR2 reads LQKENI. For the CDR3, the DNA is TGTGCCAGCTCACGGACAGATAGCAATCAGCCCCAGCATTTT. This gives the protein CASSRTDSNQPQHF.

This rearrangement joins TRBV20-1 to TRBJ1-1; D is ambiguous. The CDR3 spans 15 residues. Deletions cut 4 bases from V and 0 bases from J, with 15 bases between. The V gene's germline CDR1 is DFQATT and CDR2 SNEGSKA (reference sequence). CDR3 sequence: CSAMPHGRVNTEAFF. The CDR3 DNA is TGCAGTGCTATGCCCCACGGGAGGGTGAACACTGAAGCTTTCTTT.

This clonotype has at least ten counts. The rearrangement uses TRBV5-1 and TRBJ1-1; 9 bases fit TRBD1. With 4 bases clipped from V and 4 bases from J, the junction kept 8 bases outside the gene matches. Germline V CDR1 and CDR2: SGHRS, YFSETQ. The CDR3 consists of 15 residues. Here the CDR3 DNA reads TGCGCCAGCAGCACCTCGACAGGGGGTACCACTGAAGCTTTCTTT. It yields the protein CASSTSTGGTTEAFF.

This clonotype was counted at least ten times. This chain uses TRBV7-9 with TRBJ1-2; tentatively, D is TRBD1 (5 bases). There are 13 residues in the CDR3. Germline CDR1 reads SEHNR; CDR2 reads FQNEAQ (reference sequence). V lost 6 bases and J 8 bases, leaving 16 bases between the germline ends. The CDR3 loop reads CASSPTVTGGYTF. CDR3 nucleotide sequence: TGTGCCAGCAGTCCGACAGTAACAGGAGGCTACACCTTC.

Turning to this clonotype: This may come from a read error, since a much larger clone is one base off. The rearrangement links TRBV20-1 to TRBJ2-5; TRBD2 matches 8 bases. The germline V gene encodes CDR1 DFQATT and CDR2 SNEGSKA (reference sequence). V trimming: 5 bases; J trimming: 6 bases; junction bases outside the gene matches: 14. This CDR3 is 15 amino acids long. CDR3 DNA: TGCAGTGCTCCTAAACCCGGGACTAGTGTACAGACCCAGTACTTC. Translating gives CSAPKPGTSVQTQYF.

This clonotype was seen at least ten times. The chain has TRBV11-1 and TRBJ2-1, with D maybe TRBD2 (7 bases). V lost 7 bases to trimming and J lost 8 bases, with 21 bases between them. The length of the CDR3 is 15 residues. In germline, CDR1 is SGHAT, CDR2 FQDESV (reference sequence). CDR3 sequence reads: CASIGRGGTNYEQFF. For the CDR3, the DNA is TGTGCCAGCATAGGCCGCGGGGGCACTAACTATGAGCAGTTCTTC.

Many counts were recorded for this clonotype. CDR3 amino acids: CASSLGTRMERPYEQYF. Written as DNA, the CDR3 is TGTGCCAGCAGCTTAGGAACTCGGATGGAGCGCCCCTACGAGCAGTACTTC. This chain joins TRBV7-8 and TRBJ2-7; no clear D. CDR1 is SGHVS, CDR2 FQNEAQ, per germline. The CDR3 covers 17 residues. V lost 1 base, J lost 2 bases, and 18 bases lay in between.

This clonotype was observed many times. The chain recombines TRBV28 with TRBJ2-7; 7 nucleotides line up with TRBD1. Germline V gene sequence: CDR1 MDHEN, CDR2 SYDVKM. The V gene end was trimmed by 5 bases and the J gene end by 1 base; junction bases not matched to a gene: 5. This CDR3 is 14 amino acids long. The CDR3, as DNA: TGTGCCAGCAGTACGGACAGGAAATCCTACGAGCAGTACTTC. Its translation is CASSTDRKSYEQYF. Filled out from reference TRBV28 and TRBJ2-7, the complete variable domain reads DVKVTQSSRYLVKRTGEKVFLECVQDMDHENMFWYRQDPGLGLRLIYFSYDVKMKEKGDIPEGYSVSREKKERFSLILESASTNQTSMYLCASSTDRKSYEQYFGPGTRLTVT.

This clonotype was detected ten times or more. The V call is TRBV6-5, the J call TRBJ1-6; D unclear. CDR1 and CDR2 from the germline V gene are MNHEY and SVGAGI. The CDR3 extends over 21 amino acids. Deletions cut 0 bases from V and 0 bases from J, with 21 bases between. CDR3 in DNA: TGTGCCAGCAGTTACTCTCGGGGAATCGGTGGTTCGAGCTCCTATAATTCACCCCTCCACTTT. It yields the protein CASSYSRGIGGSSSYNSPLHF.

The chain couples TRBV7-9 to TRBJ2-1; 9 positions agree with TRBD2. There are 19 residues in the CDR3. Germline CDR1 and CDR2: SEHNR and FQNEAQ (reference sequence). Losses at the gene ends were 1 base for V and 2 bases for J; bases not matched to a gene: 12. The CDR3 loop is CASSLDWSSGRFAYNEQFF. The CDR3 nucleotides read TGTGCCAGCAGCTTAGACTGGAGTAGCGGGAGATTTGCCTACAATGAGCAGTTCTTC. Full variable domain (rest looked up from reference TRBV7-9 and TRBJ2-1): DTGVSQNPRHKITKRGQNVTFRCDPISEHNRLYWYRQTLGQGPEFLTYFQNEAQLEKSRLLSDRFSAERPKGSFSTLEIQRTEQGDSAMYLCASSLDWSSGRFAYNEQFFGPGTRLTVL.

This clonotype was seen only a few times. The chain is built from TRBV13 and TRBJ2-5, with D possibly matching TRBD1 (5 bases). The CDR3 runs 16 residues. The germline V gene encodes CDR1 PRHDT and CDR2 FYEKMQ (reference sequence). The ends were cut back, 5 bases at V and 1 base at J, with 17 bases in the middle. CDR3 amino acids: CASSPRQNLSQETQYF. The CDR3, as DNA: TGTGCCAGCAGCCCACGACAGAACCTGTCCCAAGAGACCCAGTACTTC.

This clonotype was counted many times. The genes are TRBV10-3 and TRBJ2-1; TRBD2 aligns across 14 bases. The CDR3 sequence is 15 residues long. V dropped 2 bases and J dropped 7; count of bases not matched to a gene: 1. Germline-derived CDR1 and CDR2 are ENHRY and SYGVKD. The CDR3 sequence is CAISERLAGGNEQFF. The CDR3 DNA reads as TGTGCCATCAGTGAGCGACTAGCGGGGGGGAATGAGCAGTTCTTC.

This clonotype was seen ten or more times. The chain uses TRBV20-1 and TRBJ1-1; the match to TRBD1 covers 7 bases. Germline V gives CDR1 DFQATT, CDR2 SNEGSKA (reference sequence). The CDR3 is made up of 16 amino acids. V gave up 6 bases and J gave up 0 bases; unmatched junction bases: 13. This CDR3 is CSAPLASGTVNTEAFF. In DNA, the CDR3 is TGCAGTGCCCCCTTGGCCTCCGGGACAGTGAACACTGAAGCTTTCTTT.

This clonotype was picked up a small number of times. V is TRBV20-1 and J is TRBJ2-7; weak D call: TRBD2 (6 bases). Germline V gene data show CDR1 as DFQATT and CDR2 as SNEGSKA (reference sequence). Trimming took 6 bases from V and 1 from J, leaving 13 bases between them. The CDR3 has 13 residues. The CDR3 loop is CSAPGAASYEQYF. CDR3 bases: TGCAGTGCCCCGGGAGCGGCGTCCTACGAGCAGTACTTC.

This clonotype was detected ten times or more. For the CDR3, the DNA is TGTGCCACCAGCCTCTCGGGTGATACGCAGTATTTT. It specifies CATSLSGDTQYF. The V and J genes are TRBV15 and TRBJ2-3; D gene uncertain. The length of the CDR3 is 12 residues. Trimming left V 5 bases short and J 6 bases short, with 9 bases between. CDR1 and CDR2 from the germline V gene are LNHNV and YYDKDF (reference sequence).

Of note for this clonotype: The junction does not match germline at one end; this may be a read error. This chain joins TRBV6-2 or TRBV6-3 and TRBJ1-1; unclear D gene. Germline CDR1 is MNHEY and CDR2 is SVGEGT. This CDR3 is built from 14 residues. CDR3 sequence reads: CASSLGPMNTEASF. CDR3 DNA sequence: TGTGCCAGCAGCTTAGGACCGATGAACACTGAAGCTTCCTTT.

This clonotype was picked up a small number of times. CDR3 loop: CASSVPGATGELFF. The CDR3 nucleotides read TGTGCCAGTAGTGTGCCCGGGGCCACCGGGGAGCTGTTTTTT. The V and J genes are TRBV19 and TRBJ2-2; possibly TRBD1 or TRBD2 for D (5 bases each). This CDR3 has 14 amino acids. Germline V gene lookup returns CDR1 LNHDA and CDR2 SQIVND (reference sequence). The V and J ends lost 5 bases and 4 bases respectively, with 11 bases between them.

This clonotype was counted at least ten times. A read error may account for a junction end that differs from germline. The chain is built from TRBV24-1 and TRBJ1-1, with D possibly being TRBD1 (6 bases). Germline V lookup: CDR1 KGHDR, CDR2 SFDVKD. The CDR3 has 11 residues. The CDR3 DNA sequence: TGCGATTCGGGGGGCTTCACTGAAGCTTTCTTT. Its protein is CDSGGFTEAFF.

This clonotype was counted ten times or more. V is TRBV6-5 and J is TRBJ1-2; TRBD1 might be the D (5 bases). Per germline, CDR1 MNHEY and CDR2 SVGAGI. Trimming pared 2 bases from V and 4 bases from J, leaving 11 bases between. This CDR3 region has 14 residues. The CDR3 DNA follows: TGTGCCAGCAGTTACGGGCCAGGGCTCTATGGCTACACCTTC. Its translation: CASSYGPGLYGYTF.

V and J are TRBV2 and TRBJ1-3, with D unresolved. Germline V gene lookup returns CDR1 SNHLY and CDR2 FYNNEI. This CDR3 is built from 13 residues. Trimming stripped 4 bases from V and 2 bases from J, with 6 bases between. CDR3: CASSADPGNTIYF. CDR3 DNA sequence: TGTGCCAGCAGTGCCGACCCTGGAAACACCATATATTTT.

The rearrangement uses TRBV29-1 and TRBJ1-1; D is ambiguous. CDR1 is SQVTM and CDR2 is ANQGSEA in the germline V gene. This CDR3 has 15 amino acids. V lost 2 bases, J lost 5 bases, and 18 bases lay in between. The CDR3 coding sequence is TGCAGCGTTGAACTGCTTCAGGACCTGGAGACTGAAGCTTTCTTT. It codes for CSVELLQDLETEAFF.

A few counts support this clonotype. V gene TRBV12-3 or TRBV12-4 combines with J gene TRBJ1-2; 11 bases agree with TRBD1. V lost 6 bases and J lost 6; bases outside the gene matches: 6. The CDR3 is 14 residues long. The CDR3 reads CASSRDRGMNGYTF. The CDR3 DNA is TGTGCCAGCAGCAGGGACAGGGGGATGAATGGCTACACCTTC.

The table lists this clonotype with a few counts. This sequence may be a read error, since a much larger clone differs from it by one base. The chain couples TRBV6-1 to TRBJ1-1; D gene ambiguous. With 3 bases removed from V and 3 bases from J, the gap between germline ends came to 5 bases. The V gene's germline CDR1 is MNHNS and CDR2 SASEGT. This CDR3 contains 12 residues. CDR3 coding DNA: TGTGCCAGCAGTGACGACGACACTGAAGCTTTCTTT. The encoded protein is CASSDDDTEAFF.

This clonotype came up many times. CDR3 in amino acids: CASRPGSRYGYTF. CDR3 bases: TGTGCCAGCAGGCCCGGGTCCCGCTATGGCTACACCTTC. This chain connects TRBV3-1 to TRBJ1-2, with D uncertain. CDR3 length: 13 residues. Trimming left V 6 bases short and J 4 bases short, with 12 bases between. The germline V gene has CDR1 LGHDT and CDR2 YNNKEL (reference sequence).

Ten or more counts support this clonotype. The chain joins TRBV7-9 to TRBJ2-7; perhaps TRBD2 as D (6 bases). The germline V gene encodes CDR1 SEHNR and CDR2 FQNEAQ (reference sequence). The CDR3 length is 14 residues. V was pared by 1 base and J by 3 bases, with 10 bases between. Written as DNA, the CDR3 is TGTGCCAGCAGCTTAGGGAGGGCCGACTACGAGCAGTACTTC. Protein sequence: CASSLGRADYEQYF.

The chain carries TRBV18 and TRBJ2-3, with 8 positions matching TRBD1. The V and J ends lost 3 bases and 8 bases, in that order; junction bases with no gene match: 7. From germline, CDR1 is KGHSH and CDR2 LQKENI. The CDR3 contains 14 residues. CDR3 coding DNA: TGTGCCAGCTCACCGGACAGGGCCGGGGGTACGCAGTATTTT. This codes for CASSPDRAGGTQYF.

This clonotype was counted between two and nine times. J is TRBJ1-6 and V is TRBV19, with D maybe TRBD1 (5 bases). Germline V lookup: CDR1 LNHDA, CDR2 SQIVND (reference sequence). Trimming removed 5 bases at V and 7 bases at J, with 9 bases between. This CDR3 region has 13 residues. The CDR3 DNA is TGTGCCAGTAGTGCTAGGGGAAATTCACCCCTCCACTTT. Amino acids: CASSARGNSPLHF.

This clonotype showed up many times. The genes are TRBV28 and TRBJ2-5, with D uncertain. CDR3 length: 14 residues. Germline assignment: CDR1 MDHEN and CDR2 SYDVKM. Deletions cut 5 bases from V and 4 bases from J, with 14 bases between. This CDR3 reads CASSLPAPGETQYF. CDR3 in DNA: TGTGCCAGCAGTCTCCCGGCCCCTGGAGAGACCCAGTACTTC.

This clonotype was observed at least ten times. V is TRBV7-9 and J is TRBJ2-2; 11 bases are shared with TRBD1. This CDR3 region has 18 residues. Losses at the gene ends were 0 bases for V and 5 bases for J; bases not matched to a gene: 8. From germline, CDR1 is SEHNR and CDR2 FQNEAQ (reference sequence). The CDR3 DNA follows: TGTGCCAGCAGCTTAGCGCCATGGGACAGGGGGAAGACCGGGGAGCTGTTTTTT. This encodes CASSLAPWDRGKTGELFF.